These 17 T cell receptor beta chains originate from one sample sequenced in a study of blood T cells in healthy people across ages. Alongside a J-beta primer mix, a sample-barcoded 5' primer served in a second PCR lasting about 7 to 11 cycles. TCRdb reanalysed the 5' RACE reads using MiXCR and keeps one entry per CDR3 protein. The sample comprises 1.5 million to 2 million distinct CDR3 sequences, 28% of which are singletons, and around 7.7% rests with the top ten. Source material: blood. The receptor source for this set is a woman in her twenties or thirties in good health.

The V gene is TRBV9, the J gene TRBJ2-1; 9 bases fit TRBD2. Per the germline V gene, CDR1 is SGDLS and CDR2 is YYNGEE. The J segment lost 7 bases and the V segment lost 4 bases, leaving 12 bases of the junction unmatched. This CDR3 is built from 16 residues. CDR3 amino acids: CASSSISGGVGNEQFF. In DNA form, the CDR3 reads TGTGCCAGCAGCTCGATTAGCGGGGGTGTGGGGAATGAGCAGTTCTTC.

The chain uses TRBV7-9 and TRBJ2-3; perhaps TRBD2 as D (5 bases). V lost 5 bases, J lost 0 bases, and 15 bases lay in between. The germline V gene has CDR1 SEHNR and CDR2 FQNEAQ (reference sequence). The CDR3 totals 16 residues. This CDR3 reads CASSPPRVTSTDTQYF. CDR3 DNA sequence: TGTGCCAGCAGCCCGCCGAGGGTGACTAGCACAGATACGCAGTATTTT.

CDR3 sequence: CSVDGDQNIQYF. Written as DNA, the CDR3 is TGCAGCGTTGATGGGGACCAAAACATTCAGTACTTC. The chain carries TRBV29-1 and TRBJ2-4; perhaps D is TRBD1 or TRBD2 (5 bases each). This CDR3 has 12 amino acids. The germline V gene encodes CDR1 SQVTM and CDR2 ANQGSEA. Trimming removed 3 bases at V and 5 bases at J, with 8 bases between.

This clonotype was seen only a few times. The chain has TRBV30 and TRBJ1-2; D not resolved. The CDR3 covers 12 residues. Between the trimmed V and J ends, which lost 0 bases and 8 bases, there was a span of 10 bases. Germline CDR1 is GTSNPN and CDR2 is SVGIG (reference sequence). CDR3 DNA sequence: TGTGCCTGGAGTGTACCGGGGAAAGGCTACACCTTC. It encodes CAWSVPGKGYTF.

Remarks on this clonotype: Its ends do not fully match the called genes, so a read error is possible. The chain links TRBV5-1 to TRBJ1-4; a weak D match, TRBD1 (6 bases). The CDR3 has 16 amino acids. From germline, CDR1 is SGHRS and CDR2 YFSETQ. CDR3 nucleotide sequence: TGCGCCAGCAGCCCAGGACAGACTTCGACTAATGAAAAACGGTTTTTT. As protein: CASSPGQTSTNEKRFF.

In this sample, this clonotype turned up a few times. This rearrangement joins TRBV28 to TRBJ2-7; D not certain. The V gene lost 3 bases and the J gene lost 3 bases, with 18 bases spanning the gap. Germline V gives CDR1 MDHEN, CDR2 SYDVKM. This CDR3 comprises 16 residues. CDR3 residues: CASSFPAEDSYYEQYF. CDR3 bases: TGTGCCAGCAGTTTTCCCGCCGAAGACTCTTACTACGAGCAGTACTTC.

This clonotype was seen a few times. This chain joins TRBV15 and TRBJ2-3, with no clear D. The CDR3 has 13 residues. Germline CDR1 reads LNHNV; CDR2 reads YYDKDF (reference sequence). Trimming removed 0 bases at V and 6 bases at J, with 7 bases between. The CDR3 DNA follows: TGTGCCACCAGCAGAGATCTGATGGATACGCAGTATTTT. Amino acid sequence: CATSRDLMDTQYF.

This clonotype was picked up a small number of times. The chain has TRBV24-1 and TRBJ2-1; no definite D call. This CDR3 region has 13 residues. V was trimmed by 3 bases and J by 10 bases, leaving 12 bases between them. The germline CDR1 and CDR2 sequences are KGHDR and SFDVKD. CDR3 sequence: CATSDPLIGEQFF. As DNA, the CDR3 is TGTGCCACCAGTGATCCATTAATAGGGGAGCAGTTCTTC.

This clonotype was picked up a small number of times. The chain links TRBV5-5 to TRBJ2-1; D unclear. CDR1 is SGHKS and CDR2 is YYEKEE in the germline V gene (reference sequence). V lost 2 bases to trimming and J lost 9 bases, with 9 bases between them. The length of the CDR3 is 12 residues. CDR3 amino acids: CASSFSEFEQFF. The CDR3, as DNA: TGTGCCAGCAGCTTTTCGGAGTTTGAGCAGTTCTTC.

V gene TRBV5-1 combines with J gene TRBJ2-3; D is perhaps TRBD2 (6 bases). Germline-derived CDR1 and CDR2 are SGHRS and YFSETQ. This CDR3 region has 14 residues. V lost 7 bases to trimming and J lost 1 base, with 13 bases between them. CDR3 loop: CASGRGKGTDTQYF. As DNA, the CDR3 is TGCGCCAGCGGACGGGGGAAGGGCACAGATACGCAGTATTTT. Full variable domain (outside the CDR3, taken from reference TRBV5-1 and TRBJ2-3): KAGVTQTPRYLIKTRGQQVTLSCSPISGHRSVSWYQQTPGQGLQFLFEYFSETQRNKGNFPGRFSGRQFSNSRSEMNVSTLELGDSALYLCASGRGKGTDTQYFGPGTRLTVL.

As DNA, the CDR3 is TGCGCCAGCAGCTTGGCCATGGGGGACTCCTACAATGAGCAGTTCTTC. Its protein product is CASSLAMGDSYNEQFF. The chain uses TRBV5-1 and TRBJ2-1; tentatively, D is TRBD1 or TRBD2 (5 bases each). The CDR3 spans 16 residues. Germline CDR1 is SGHRS and CDR2 is YFSETQ. V was clipped by 0 bases and J by 0 bases, with 10 bases between them.

V usage is TRBV5-1 and J usage is TRBJ2-2; 7 nucleotides match TRBD1. Losses at the gene ends were 5 bases for V and 2 bases for J; bases not matched to a gene: 6. Germline values: CDR1 SGHRS, CDR2 YFSETQ. The CDR3 runs 15 residues. The CDR3 DNA reads TGCGCCAGCAGAATTGGGACAGCAAACACCGGGGAGCTGTTTTTT. Its protein is CASRIGTANTGELFF.

Turning to this clonotype: The conserved closing phenylalanine or tryptophan is absent in this CDR3, likely reflecting a read error. The CDR3 here is CASSLSSENTEAFC. CDR3 coding DNA: TGCGCCAGCAGCTTGAGTTCGGAGAACACTGAAGCTTTCTGT. The V and J genes are TRBV5-1 and TRBJ1-1; D is unresolved. This CDR3 region has 14 residues. From germline, CDR1 is SGHRS and CDR2 YFSETQ. Trimming removed 1 base at V and 1 base at J, with 8 bases between.

In its sample, this clonotype was seen many times. The chain combines TRBV9 with TRBJ2-6; 9 bases match TRBD1. CDR1 and CDR2 (germline): SGDLS, YYNGEE. The trim removed 3 bases at V and 0 bases at J, leaving 7 bases unmatched. CDR3 length: 18 amino acids. CDR3: CASSARTGEFSGANVLTF. The CDR3 region has the DNA TGTGCCAGCAGCGCCCGGACAGGGGAATTCTCTGGGGCCAACGTCCTGACTTTC.

The J gene is TRBJ1-3, the V gene TRBV29-1; D is possibly TRBD1 (5 bases). Germline V gene sequence: CDR1 SQVTM, CDR2 ANQGSEA. The CDR3 contains 11 residues. V lost 4 bases and J lost 4, with 5 bases in between. Here the CDR3 DNA reads TGCAGCGTTGCAGGGGGAAACACCATATATTTT. As protein: CSVAGGNTIYF.

The V and J genes are TRBV7-9 and TRBJ2-7, with D uncertain. Trimming removed 4 bases from V and 4 bases from J, with 14 bases in between. This CDR3 has 14 residues. Germline V lookup: CDR1 SEHNR, CDR2 FQNEAQ (reference sequence). CDR3 sequence reads: CASSSELRSYEQYF. Here the CDR3 DNA reads TGTGCCAGCAGCTCAGAACTTAGATCATACGAGCAGTACTTC. Together with reference TRBV7-9 and TRBJ2-7, the CDR3 gives the full variable domain: DTGVSQNPRHKITKRGQNVTFRCDPISEHNRLYWYRQTLGQGPEFLTYFQNEAQLEKSRLLSDRFSAERPKGSFSTLEIQRTEQGDSAMYLCASSSELRSYEQYFGPGTRLTVT.

This rearrangement joins TRBV2 to TRBJ1-1, with TRBD1 identical over 8 bases. Per the germline V gene, CDR1 is SNHLY and CDR2 is FYNNEI. This CDR3 is built from 16 residues. Trimming removed 6 bases from V and 0 bases from J; junction bases left unmatched: 9. The CDR3 nucleotides are TGTGCCAGCAGGTGGGGGACAGGACCCATGAACACTGAAGCTTTCTTT. Amino acids: CASRWGTGPMNTEAFF.